These T cell receptor beta chains were read from a single sample in a study of early T cells in non-severe SARS-CoV-2 infection. MiXCR, run by TCRdb on the 5' RACE reads, gives a single entry per CDR3 protein. Of fewer than 70,000 distinct CDR3 sequences listed, 3.5% to 6% are singletons. The source was whole blood, collected at baseline. Receptors originate from an adult who was a healthcare worker with PCR-confirmed SARS-CoV-2 infection or an uninfected control (not recorded which). The donor label of this sample is uncertain. CDR3s include the opening cysteine and the closing phenylalanine or tryptophan. D genes are given only for firm matches. Part of the rows lack a size; the others show once, few, many or a class for expanded clones.

j_call d_call clone_size v_call cdr3_nt cdr3_aa
TRBJ2-5 - many TRBV11-2 TGTGCCAGCAGCTCAAGAGGGGTCCAAGAGACCCAGTACTTC CASSSRGVQETQYF
TRBJ1-1 - - TRBV11-2 TGTGCCAGCAGCGTGGGACACCCGAACACTGAAGCTTTCTTT CASSVGHPNTEAFF
TRBJ2-3 - many TRBV5-4 TGTGCCAGCAGCGTAAGGACGCTAAGCACAGATACGCAGTATTTT CASSVRTLSTDTQYF
TRBJ2-4 - - TRBV10-3 TGTGCCATCAGCGGACGGGCAGGGTCCAAAAACATTCAGTACTTC CAISGRAGSKNIQYF
TRBJ1-1 - few TRBV5-1 TGCGCCAGCAGCGTGGACAGTTCTAGAGGCACTGAAGCTTTCTTT CASSVDSSRGTEAFF
TRBJ2-7 TRBD1 - TRBV5-1 TGCGCCAGCAGCTTGCCCTCGGGGACAGGTACCTACGAGCAGTACTTC CASSLPSGTGTYEQYF
TRBJ2-7 - - TRBV28 TGTGCCAGCACCCCAGACTGGCGGGGCTCGGACGAGCAGTACTTC CASTPDWRGSDEQYF
TRBJ1-1 - many TRBV30 TGTGCCTGGAGTGCGGTGGGAAGCACTGAAGCTTTCTTT CAWSAVGSTEAFF
TRBJ1-5 TRBD1 many TRBV19 TGTGCCAGTACCCAAGGACAGGGACGAGATCAGCCCCAGCATTTT CASTQGQGRDQPQHF
TRBJ1-6 - many TRBV10-3 TGTGCCATCAGCGGACAGAAGTCACCCCTCCACTTT CAISGQKSPLHF
TRBJ2-1 - many TRBV29-1 TGCAGCGTTGAGAGCTACACCAATGAGCAGTTCTTC CSVESYTNEQFF
TRBJ2-7 TRBD1 few TRBV7-6 TGTGCCAGCAGCCCCTACAGGGGGCGACGAGAGCAGTACTTC CASSPYRGRREQYF
TRBJ1-2 TRBD1 many TRBV4-3 TGCGCCAGCAGCCAAGGGTCCGGGACAGGGTATGGCTACACCTTC CASSQGSGTGYGYTF
TRBJ1-1 - many TRBV7-2 TGTGCCAGCAGCTTAGAAGGGGCGAACACTGAAGCTTTCTTT CASSLEGANTEAFF
TRBJ1-1 - - TRBV4-2 TGTGCCAGCAGCCAAGAGTTCCGGGACAATTTTGAAGCTTTCTTT CASSQEFRDNFEAFF